The clone carrying this T cell receptor beta chain has only a few counts. This sample was included in a study of blood T cell repertoires in COVID-19. The V gene end was trimmed by 3 bases and the J gene end by 4 bases; junction bases not matched to a gene: 11. This CDR3 region has 16 residues. Germline values: CDR1 MNHEY, CDR2 SMNVEV (reference sequence). Clones were read by immunoSEQ multiplex PCR, and TCRdb kept only the in-frame ones, dropping some. The sample has more than 55,000 clones, roughly four fifths seen once. The sample was peripheral blood. The receptor was derived from a woman aged 50 to 65 with active or convalescent COVID-19. The rearrangement uses TRBV27 and TRBJ2-7, with 8 bases lining up with TRBD1. CDR3 sequence: CASSFKGDRLVYEQYF. In DNA, the CDR3 is TGTGCCAGCAGTTTTAAAGGGGACAGGCTAGTATACGAGCAGTACTTC.